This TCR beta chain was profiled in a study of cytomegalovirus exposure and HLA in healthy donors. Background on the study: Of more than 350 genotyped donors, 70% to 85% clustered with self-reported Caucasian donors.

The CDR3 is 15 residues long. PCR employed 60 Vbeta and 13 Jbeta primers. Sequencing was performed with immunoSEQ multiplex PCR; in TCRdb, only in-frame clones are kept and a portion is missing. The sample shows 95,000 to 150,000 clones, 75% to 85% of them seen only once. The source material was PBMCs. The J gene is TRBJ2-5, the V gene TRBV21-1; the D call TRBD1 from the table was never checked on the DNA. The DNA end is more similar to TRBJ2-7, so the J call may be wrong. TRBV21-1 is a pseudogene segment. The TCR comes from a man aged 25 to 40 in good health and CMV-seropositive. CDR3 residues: CASSKVRGSSYEQYF. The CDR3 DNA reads TGTGCCAGCAGCAAAGTTAGGGGAAGCTCCTACGAGCAGTACTTC.